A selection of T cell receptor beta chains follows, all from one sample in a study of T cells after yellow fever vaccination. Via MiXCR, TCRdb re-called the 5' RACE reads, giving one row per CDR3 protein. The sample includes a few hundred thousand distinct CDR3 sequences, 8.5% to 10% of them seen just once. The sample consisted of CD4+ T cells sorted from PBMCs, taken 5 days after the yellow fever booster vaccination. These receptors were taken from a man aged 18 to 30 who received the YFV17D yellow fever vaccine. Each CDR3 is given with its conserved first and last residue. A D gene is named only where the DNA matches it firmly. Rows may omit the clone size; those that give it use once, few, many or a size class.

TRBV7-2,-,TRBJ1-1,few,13,CASSSEAGAEAFF,TGTGCCAGCAGCTCTGAAGCGGGGGCTGAAGCTTTCTTT
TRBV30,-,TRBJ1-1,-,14,CAWSYRTPGTEAFF,TGTGCCTGGAGTTATCGGACCCCCGGCACTGAAGCTTTCTTT
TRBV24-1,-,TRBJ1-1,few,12,CATSDWGSEAFF,TGTGCCACCAGTGATTGGGGCAGTGAAGCTTTCTTT
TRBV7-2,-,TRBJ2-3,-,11,CAGSSEYTQYF,TGTGCCGGCAGCTCCGAGTATACGCAGTATTTT
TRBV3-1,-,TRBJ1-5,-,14,CASSQEGVNQPQHF,TGTGCCAGCAGCCAAGAGGGGGTCAATCAGCCCCAGCATTTT
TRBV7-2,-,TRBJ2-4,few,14,CASSWRDSKNIQYF,TGTGCCAGCAGCTGGAGGGATTCCAAAAACATTCAGTACTTC
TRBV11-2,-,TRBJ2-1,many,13,CASSWTANNEQFF,TGTGCCAGCAGCTGGACAGCCAACAATGAGCAGTTCTTC
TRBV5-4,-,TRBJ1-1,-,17,CASSASGGRFINTEAFF,TGTGCCAGCAGCGCGAGTGGAGGGAGATTCATCAACACTGAAGCTTTCTTT
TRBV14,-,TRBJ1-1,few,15,CASSQEMGMVAEAFF,TGTGCCAGCAGCCAAGAGATGGGGATGGTCGCTGAAGCTTTCTTT
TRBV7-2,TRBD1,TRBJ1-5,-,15,CASSSGGRDNQPQHF,TGTGCCAGCAGCTCAGGGGGACGGGACAATCAGCCCCAGCATTTT
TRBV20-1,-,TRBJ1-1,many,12,CSARAGNTEAFF,TGCAGTGCTAGAGCGGGGAACACTGAAGCTTTCTTT
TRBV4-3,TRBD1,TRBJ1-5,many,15,CASSQRQGRGQPQHF,TGCGCCAGCAGCCAGAGACAGGGAAGGGGACAGCCCCAGCATTTT
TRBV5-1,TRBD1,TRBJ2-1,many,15,CASSPDRGITGEQFF,TGCGCCAGCAGCCCGGACAGGGGGATCACGGGTGAGCAGTTCTTC
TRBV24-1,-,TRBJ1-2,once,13,CATSDDGRSGYTF,TGTGCCACCAGTGATGACGGTCGCTCCGGCTACACCTTC
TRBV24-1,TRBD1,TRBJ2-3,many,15,CATSDNRGGTDTQYF,TGTGCCACCAGTGACAACAGGGGTGGAACAGATACGCAGTATTTT
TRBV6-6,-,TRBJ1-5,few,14,CASSYGQINQPQHF,TGTGCCAGCAGTTACGGACAGATTAATCAGCCCCAGCATTTT
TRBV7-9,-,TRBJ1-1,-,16,CASSKVDIYRATEAFF,TGTGCCAGCAGCAAAGTAGATATTTACAGGGCCACTGAAGCTTTCTTT
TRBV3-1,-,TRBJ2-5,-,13,CASSYATTETQYF,TGTGCCAGCAGTTATGCGACTACAGAGACCCAGTACTTC
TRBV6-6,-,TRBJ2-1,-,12,CATSDPYNEQFF,TGTGCCACCTCGGATCCTTACAATGAGCAGTTCTTC
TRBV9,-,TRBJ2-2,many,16,CASSPTALQGTGELFF,TGTGCCAGCAGCCCCACTGCCCTGCAGGGGACCGGGGAGCTGTTTTTT
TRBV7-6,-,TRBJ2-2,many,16,CASSLGSLANTGELFF,TGTGCCAGCAGTTTAGGGTCTCTTGCGAACACCGGGGAGCTGTTTTTT
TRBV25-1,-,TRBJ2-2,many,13,CASRNRDTGELFF,TGTGCCAGCAGGAACAGGGACACCGGGGAGCTGTTTTTT
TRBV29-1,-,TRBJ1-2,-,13,CSVEEVRGNGYTF,TGCAGCGTTGAAGAAGTCCGGGGGAATGGCTACACCTTC
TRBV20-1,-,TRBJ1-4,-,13,CSALGGFNEKLFF,TGCAGTGCTCTAGGGGGATTTAATGAAAAACTGTTTTTT
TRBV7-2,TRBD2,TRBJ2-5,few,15,CASRMSGGLRETQYF,TGTGCCAGCAGAATGAGCGGGGGATTAAGAGAGACCCAGTACTTC
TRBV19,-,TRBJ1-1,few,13,CATSSAGVREAFF,TGTGCCACCTCCTCCGCAGGGGTCCGGGAAGCTTTCTTT
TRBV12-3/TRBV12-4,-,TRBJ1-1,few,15,CASSLSVRYGPEAFF,TGTGCCAGCAGTCTCTCAGTCAGGTATGGCCCTGAAGCTTTCTTT
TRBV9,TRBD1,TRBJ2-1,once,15,CASSVGQGNYNEQFF,TGTGCCAGCAGCGTAGGACAGGGGAACTACAATGAGCAGTTCTTC
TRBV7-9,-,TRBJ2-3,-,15,CASSPNRLGTDTQYF,TGTGCCAGCAGCCCGAATCGACTGGGTACAGATACGCAGTATTTT
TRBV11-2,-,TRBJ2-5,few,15,CASSHVGPLVKTQYF,TGTGCCAGCAGCCACGTAGGCCCCCTCGTGAAGACCCAGTACTTC
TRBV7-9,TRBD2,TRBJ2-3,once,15,CASSLTSGGVDTQYF,TGTGCCAGCAGTCTTACTAGCGGGGGAGTTGATACGCAGTATTTT
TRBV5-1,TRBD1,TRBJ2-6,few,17,CASSRDRPGSGANVLTF,TGCGCCAGCAGCCGGGACAGGCCGGGCTCTGGGGCCAACGTCCTGACTTTC
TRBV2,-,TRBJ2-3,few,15,CASSEDGGRTDTQYF,TGTGCCAGCAGTGAAGATGGGGGCCGCACAGATACGCAGTATTTT
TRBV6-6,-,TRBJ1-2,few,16,CASSYPRSGPNYGYTF,TGTGCCAGCAGTTACCCACGGAGTGGTCCTAACTATGGCTACACCTTC
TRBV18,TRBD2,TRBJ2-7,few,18,CASSPFPGLAGTDYEQYF,TGTGCCAGCTCACCTTTCCCGGGACTAGCGGGGACGGACTACGAGCAGTACTTC
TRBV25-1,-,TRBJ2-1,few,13,CASSEAIGEVQFF,TGTGCCAGCAGTGAAGCCATCGGGGAAGTGCAGTTCTTC
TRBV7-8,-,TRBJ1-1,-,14,CASSVNGMNTEAFF,TGTGCCAGCAGCGTAAACGGAATGAACACTGAAGCTTTCTTT
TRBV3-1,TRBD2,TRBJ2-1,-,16,CASSQGVAGAYNEQFF,TGTGCCAGCAGCCAAGGGGTAGCGGGGGCCTACAATGAGCAGTTCTTC
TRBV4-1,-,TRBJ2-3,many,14,CASSQDLGTDTQYF,TGCGCCAGCAGCCAAGATTTGGGCACAGATACGCAGTATTTT
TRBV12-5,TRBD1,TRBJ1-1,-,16,CASGLDPRGGLTEAFF,TGTGCTAGTGGTTTGGACCCCAGGGGGGGGCTCACTGAAGCTTTCTTT
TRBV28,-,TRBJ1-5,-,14,CASTPGGGGQPQHF,TGTGCCAGCACCCCGGGGGGGGGCGGGCAGCCCCAGCATTTT
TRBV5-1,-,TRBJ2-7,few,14,CASSFVAASYEQYF,TGCGCCAGCAGCTTCGTGGCAGCCTCCTACGAGCAGTACTTC
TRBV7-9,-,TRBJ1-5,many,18,CASSSPSRGGDSNQPQHF,TGTGCCAGCAGCTCCCCTTCGCGGGGGGGGGATAGCAATCAGCCCCAGCATTTT
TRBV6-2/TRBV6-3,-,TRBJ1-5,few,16,CASSYRGRESNQPQHF,TGTGCCAGCAGTTACCGAGGCAGGGAAAGCAATCAGCCCCAGCATTTT
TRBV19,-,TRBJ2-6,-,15,CASSIPGPGANVLTF,TGTGCCAGTAGTATCCCAGGGCCTGGGGCCAACGTCCTGACTTTC
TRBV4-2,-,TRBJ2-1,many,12,CASSQVRAEQFF,TGTGCCAGCAGCCAAGTCAGGGCTGAGCAGTTCTTC
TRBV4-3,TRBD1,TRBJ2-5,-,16,CASSQGDRGRGETQYF,TGCGCCAGCAGCCAAGGGGACAGGGGGCGCGGGGAGACCCAGTACTTC
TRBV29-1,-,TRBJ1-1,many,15,CSVEEWGPGGTEAFF,TGCAGCGTTGAAGAATGGGGTCCGGGGGGGACTGAAGCTTTCTTT
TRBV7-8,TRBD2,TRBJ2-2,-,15,CASSLSGGVTGELFF,TGTGCCAGCAGCTTAAGCGGGGGGGTGACCGGGGAGCTGTTTTTT
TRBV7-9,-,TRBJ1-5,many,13,CASSPAEYQPQHF,TGTGCCAGCAGCCCCGCGGAGTATCAGCCCCAGCATTTT
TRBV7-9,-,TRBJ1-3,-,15,CASSNGGTLGNTIYF,TGTGCCAGCAGCAACGGGGGCACTCTGGGAAACACCATATATTTT
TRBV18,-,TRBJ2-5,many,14,CASSPSYLEETQYF,TGTGCCAGCTCACCATCTTATCTAGAAGAGACCCAGTACTTC
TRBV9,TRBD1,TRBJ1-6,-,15,CASSAPTGGNSPLHF,TGTGCCAGCAGCGCCCCGACAGGGGGGAATTCACCCCTCCACTTT
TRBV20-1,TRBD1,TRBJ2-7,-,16,CSAFAPGTGSFYEQYF,TGCAGTGCTTTCGCCCCCGGGACAGGGAGCTTTTACGAGCAGTACTTC
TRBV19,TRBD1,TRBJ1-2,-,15,CASSIAGTGGYGYTF,TGTGCCAGTAGTATAGCTGGGACAGGGGGCTATGGCTACACCTTC
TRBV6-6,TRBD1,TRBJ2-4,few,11,CASSYRTGQYF,TGTGCCAGCAGTTACCGGACAGGCCAGTACTTC
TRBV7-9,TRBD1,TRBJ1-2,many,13,CASSEQGPYGYTF,TGTGCCAGCAGCGAACAGGGGCCCTATGGCTACACCTTC
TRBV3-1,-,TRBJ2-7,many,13,CASSPTPTGIKYF,TGTGCCAGCAGCCCTACTCCGACAGGTATAAAGTACTTC
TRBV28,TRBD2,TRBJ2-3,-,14,CASGSSGGDDTQYF,TGTGCCAGCGGCTCTAGCGGGGGGGATGATACGCAGTATTTT
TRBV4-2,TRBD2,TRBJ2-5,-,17,CASSQAGLGGGGETQYF,TGTGCCAGCAGCCAAGCCGGACTCGGCGGGGGAGGAGAGACCCAGTACTTC